The 27 T cell receptor beta chains presented below share a single source sample, sequenced in a study of blood T cell repertoires in COVID-19. Profiling relied on immunoSEQ multiplex PCR, and the TCRdb table lists in-frame clones only, not all of them. The repertoire includes 200,000 to 250,000 clones, approximately 83% of them detected once, and 3% sits in the top ten. The material sequenced was peripheral blood. These receptors were collected from a woman between 25 and 40 years old who had recovered from COVID-19.

The rearrangement joins TRBV20-1 to TRBJ1-1; weak D call: TRBD1 (6 bases). CDR3 length: 11 amino acids. Per the germline V gene, CDR1 is DFQATT and CDR2 is SNEGSKA (reference sequence). The CDR3 reads CRATGNTEAFF. CDR3 DNA sequence: TGCAGAGCGACAGGGAACACTGAAGCTTTCTTT.

The CDR3 nucleotides are TGTGCCAGCAGCTGGACCCTGGACCCCGGGAGTTCACCCCTCCACTTT. This codes for CASSWTLDPGSSPLHF. This chain uses TRBV7-2 with TRBJ1-6; no clear D. V gave up 4 bases and J gave up 9 bases, with 19 bases separating them. The CDR3 has 16 residues. Germline V CDR1 and CDR2: SGHTA, FQGNSA.

The gene calls are TRBV9 and TRBJ2-7; a weak D match, TRBD2 (7 bases). The CDR3 length is 15 residues. V lost 3 bases and J 0 bases, leaving 13 bases between the germline ends. The germline V gene encodes CDR1 SGDLS and CDR2 YYNGEE. As DNA, the CDR3 is TGTGCCAGCAGCGAGCGGGACACGAGCTCCTACGAGCAGTACTTC. Protein sequence: CASSERDTSSYEQYF.

This clone was counted at least ten times. This rearrangement joins TRBV9 to TRBJ2-1; a weak D match, TRBD1 (5 bases). CDR3 length equals 16 residues. In germline, CDR1 is SGDLS, CDR2 YYNGEE. V dropped 0 bases and J dropped 6 bases, with 16 bases sitting between them. The CDR3 DNA sequence: TGTGCCAGCAGCGTAGCTCAGGGTGGCACAAGCAATGAGCAGTTCTTC. This codes for CASSVAQGGTSNEQFF.

The chain links TRBV5-1 to TRBJ2-1; a possible D gene is TRBD2 (6 bases). The CDR3 is 13 amino acids. Trimming took off 0 bases at V and 6 bases at J, with 7 bases between the two ends. Germline CDR1 reads SGHRS; CDR2 reads YFSETQ. The CDR3 region has the DNA TGCGCCAGCAGCTTGGCGGGGGTCAATGAGCAGTTCTTC. It codes for CASSLAGVNEQFF.

CDR3 DNA sequence: TGTGCCAGCAGCGAGAGTTGGTCGGGCTATGGCTACACCTTC. It codes for CASSESWSGYGYTF. V and J are TRBV7-2 and TRBJ1-2; D remains ambiguous. The CDR3 is made up of 14 amino acids. V was shortened by 5 bases and J by 4 bases, with 14 bases between the two germline ends. The germline CDR1 and CDR2 sequences are SGHTA and FQGNSA.

The rearrangement joins TRBV11-2 to TRBJ2-4; D gene uncertain. The CDR3 contains 13 residues. V was clipped by 2 bases and J by 9 bases, with 11 bases between them. Per germline, CDR1 SGHAT and CDR2 FQNNGV. In DNA form, the CDR3 reads TGTGCCAGCAGCTTACAAGGAGTCGGCATTCAGTACTTC. Amino acids: CASSLQGVGIQYF.

This rearrangement joins TRBV29-1 to TRBJ2-7; tentatively, D is TRBD1 (5 bases). Germline CDR1 reads SQVTM; CDR2 reads ANQGSEA. The CDR3 contains 11 residues. The V end was cut by 6 bases, the J end by 4 bases, with 10 bases between. The CDR3 coding sequence is TGCAGCGTCTTGACAGCTTACGAGCAGTACTTC. Residues: CSVLTAYEQYF.

This chain joins TRBV19 and TRBJ1-2, with D tentatively TRBD1 (5 bases). The CDR3 spans 13 residues. Germline assignment: CDR1 LNHDA and CDR2 SQIVND (reference sequence). Trimming left V 9 bases short and J 6 bases short, with 17 bases between. This CDR3 reads CASQRGGEHGYTF. Written as DNA, the CDR3 is TGTGCCAGCCAGAGGGGAGGCGAGCATGGCTACACCTTC.

The chain links TRBV4-3 to TRBJ2-6; 8 nucleotides agree with TRBD1. This CDR3 region has 19 residues. The ends lost 0 bases at V and 3 bases at J; junction bases unmatched: 10. CDR1 and CDR2 (germline): LGHNA, YSLEER. The DNA for the CDR3 is TGCGCCAGCAGCCAAGAAAGCGGCAGGGGGCTTGGTGGGGCCAACGTCCTGACTTTC. It yields the protein CASSQESGRGLGGANVLTF.

This clone has ten or more counts. V is TRBV6-4 and J is TRBJ2-2; 10 bases fit TRBD1. Germline lookup yields CDR1 MRHNA and CDR2 SNTAGT. CDR3 length: 17 residues. Losses at the gene ends were 9 bases for V and 0 bases for J; bases not matched to a gene: 10. CDR3 region: CASSRAGTGANTGELFF. As DNA, the CDR3 is TGTGCCAGTTCTCGAGCGGGGACAGGGGCGAACACCGGGGAGCTGTTTTTT.

The J gene is TRBJ2-2, the V gene TRBV7-8; D is perhaps TRBD2 (5 bases). Germline loops: CDR1 SGHVS, CDR2 FQNEAQ. The V gene lost 5 bases and the J gene lost 5 bases, with 12 bases spanning the gap. The CDR3 runs to 14 residues. The CDR3 region has the DNA TGTGCCAGCAGCCCGACAACGGGGACCGGGGAGCTGTTTTTT. Its translation: CASSPTTGTGELFF.

V is TRBV7-6 and J is TRBJ1-1; TRBD1 might be the D (6 bases). The CDR3 spans 17 residues. CDR1 and CDR2 from the germline V gene are SGHVS and FNYEAQ. Trimming pared 6 bases from V and 4 bases from J, leaving 24 bases between. The CDR3 loop is CASSFNPETGVGTEAFF. The CDR3 region has the DNA TGTGCCAGCAGTTTTAACCCGGAGACAGGAGTGGGCACTGAAGCTTTCTTT. Full variable domain (outside the CDR3, taken from reference TRBV7-6 and TRBJ1-1): GAGVSQSPRYKVTKRGQDVALRCDPISGHVSLYWYRQALGQGPEFLTYFNYEAQQDKSGLPNDRFSAERPEGSISTLTIQRTEQRDSAMYRCASSFNPETGVGTEAFFGQGTRLTVV.

This chain connects TRBV10-3 to TRBJ2-3, with 15 bases fitting TRBD2. The CDR3 loop spans 18 amino acids. The J segment lost 2 bases and the V segment lost 3 bases, leaving 6 bases of the junction unmatched. CDR1 ENHRY and CDR2 SYGVKD come from the germline V gene. CDR3 residues: CAISDPGLAGGPTDTQYF. Here the CDR3 DNA reads TGTGCCATCAGTGATCCGGGACTAGCGGGGGGCCCCACAGATACGCAGTATTTT.

This clone was seen only a few times. V usage is TRBV6-5 and J usage is TRBJ2-1; D gene ambiguous. V lost 6 bases and J 2 bases, leaving 5 bases between the germline ends. Germline CDR1 MNHEY, CDR2 SVGAGI. The length of the CDR3 is 12 residues. This chain's CDR3 is CASSRAYNEQFF. The CDR3 DNA sequence: TGTGCCAGCAGCCGCGCCTACAATGAGCAGTTCTTC.

V gene TRBV14 combines with J gene TRBJ1-2; D not resolved. The germline V gene has CDR1 SGHDN and CDR2 FVKESK. V was pared by 1 base and J by 2 bases, with 11 bases between. The CDR3 length is 15 residues. The CDR3 reads CASSQVVGSNYGYTF. CDR3 sequence (DNA): TGTGCCAGCAGCCAAGTTGTCGGTTCCAACTATGGCTACACCTTC.

A few counts support this clone. The chain recombines TRBV3-1 (or the pseudogene TRBV3-2) with TRBJ2-1, with 7 bases that match TRBD2. CDR1 and CDR2 from the germline V gene are LGHDT and YNNKEL (reference sequence). The CDR3 has 16 amino acids. Trimming at V came to 0 bases and at J to 5 bases, leaving 7 bases not matched to a gene. The CDR3 sequence: CASSQDSAAGDNEQFF. CDR3 in DNA: TGTGCCAGCAGCCAAGATTCGGCGGCGGGGGACAATGAGCAGTTCTTC.

The chain has TRBV28 and TRBJ1-3; D is undetermined. Trimming shortened V by 8 bases and J by 0 bases, and 11 bases separated the two germline ends. The CDR3 is made up of 14 amino acids. From germline, CDR1 is MDHEN and CDR2 SYDVKM. The chain's CDR3 is CASRITGSGNTIYF. The CDR3 DNA follows: TGTGCCAGCCGCATAACGGGCTCTGGAAACACCATATATTTT.

A remark on this clone: Relative to the germline gene, one junction end is altered; a read error may explain this. The rearrangement joins TRBV4-1 to TRBJ2-3; D gene ambiguous. Germline-derived CDR1 and CDR2 are MGHRA and YSYEKL. This CDR3 spans 12 amino acids. The CDR3 nucleotides are TGCGCCAGCAGCCAGACCGGAGATATGCAGTATTTT. It yields the protein CASSQTGDMQYF.

The J gene is TRBJ2-3, the V gene TRBV6-5, with 8 positions matching TRBD1. The CDR3 consists of 13 residues. CDR1 and CDR2 from the germline V gene are MNHEY and SVGAGI. V gave up 7 bases and J gave up 6 bases; unmatched junction bases: 6. For the CDR3, the DNA is TGTGCCAGCACCCTCCGACAGGGGGATACGCAGTATTTT. It encodes CASTLRQGDTQYF.

This chain connects TRBV30 to TRBJ1-2; D gene uncertain. Trimming pared 0 bases from V and 8 bases from J, leaving 7 bases between. Germline CDR1 GTSNPN, CDR2 SVGIG (reference sequence). The CDR3 is 11 residues long. The CDR3 spells CAWSVLMGYTF. CDR3 bases: TGTGCCTGGAGTGTACTGATGGGCTACACCTTC.

This chain's CDR3 is CASSAKGGGADTQYF. The CDR3 DNA reads as TGTGCCAGCAGCGCCAAAGGCGGGGGGGCAGATACGCAGTATTTT. This chain uses TRBV7-8 with TRBJ2-3; TRBD2 aligns across 9 bases. V lost 5 bases and J lost 4; bases outside the gene matches: 7. Germline CDR1 and CDR2: SGHVS and FQNEAQ. The CDR3 loop spans 15 amino acids.

The chain combines TRBV7-2 with TRBJ2-1; 9 nucleotides agree with TRBD2. Germline CDR1 is SGHTA and CDR2 is FQGNSA. V lost 8 bases to trimming and J lost 5 bases; unmatched junction nucleotides: 7. The CDR3 consists of 14 residues. CDR3 region: CASQVGGGDNEQFF. The CDR3 DNA sequence: TGTGCCAGCCAGGTGGGCGGGGGGGACAATGAGCAGTTCTTC.

V gene TRBV27 combines with J gene TRBJ1-1; 10 bases fit TRBD1. This CDR3 comprises 14 residues. Germline CDR1 reads MNHEY; CDR2 reads SMNVEV (reference sequence). Trimming removed 4 bases from V and 6 bases from J; junction bases left unmatched: 5. The CDR3 is CASSWDRGGAEAFF. CDR3 nucleotides: TGTGCCAGCAGTTGGGACAGGGGTGGAGCTGAAGCTTTCTTT.

V is TRBV7-6 and J is TRBJ1-1; 8 bases fit TRBD1. Per the germline V gene, CDR1 is SGHVS and CDR2 is FNYEAQ. Trimming at V came to 1 base and at J to 3 bases, leaving 7 bases not matched to a gene. The length of the CDR3 is 16 residues. The CDR3 loop is CASSLGNVGQDTEAFF. For the CDR3, the DNA is TGTGCCAGCAGCTTAGGTAACGTGGGACAGGACACTGAAGCTTTCTTT.

The chain joins TRBV7-7 to TRBJ2-5; 12 bases fit TRBD2. The junction had 12 bases not matched to a gene; V was cut back by 2 bases and J by 5 bases. Per germline, CDR1 SSHAT and CDR2 FNYEAQ (reference sequence). CDR3 length: 18 residues. The CDR3 sequence is CASSLREWTSGEGETQYF. The CDR3 DNA sequence: TGTGCCAGCAGCTTACGAGAATGGACTAGCGGGGAGGGGGAGACCCAGTACTTC.

This clone was detected only once. The chain is built from TRBV6-2 or TRBV6-3 and TRBJ1-1, with D possibly TRBD1 on 6 matching bases. This CDR3 region has 17 residues. V was clipped by 6 bases and J by 5 bases, with 25 bases between them. Germline loops: CDR1 MNHEY, CDR2 SVGEGT. The DNA for the CDR3 is TGTGCCAGCAGCTCAAGGTCGGGGGGCTTAGGGAAAACTGAAGCTTTCTTT. It specifies CASSSRSGGLGKTEAFF.